This T cell receptor beta chain was recovered during a study of blood T cell repertoires in COVID-19. The overall study: The United States, Italy and Spain provided the acute and convalescent COVID-19 samples. The analysed material was cDNA or gDNA that came from T cells, B-cell-depleted T cells, or PBMCs.

Original analysis: Nucleated cell counts were estimated from reference gene primer amplification. Profiled with immunoSEQ multiplex PCR; TCRdb holds only in-frame clones, not every one. From that table come the V and J calls and clone size; the DNA was used to work out D and trimming. Of just over 95,000 clones in the sample, around nine tenths were seen once. The CDR3 sequence is 16 residues long. Germline CDR1 is MNHEY and CDR2 is SVGAGI. V gave up 2 bases and J gave up 3 bases; unmatched junction bases: 7. The sequenced sample was peripheral blood. The source of this sequence is a man between 50 and 59 years old with acute or convalescent COVID-19. The chain couples TRBV6-5 to TRBJ1-1; the match to TRBD1 covers 9 bases. The CDR3 reads CASSYLNDRGDTEAFF. Written as DNA, the CDR3 is TGTGCCAGCAGTTACCTGAATGACAGGGGGGACACTGAAGCTTTCTTT.